The 29 T cell receptor beta chains reported below all come from one sample, sequenced in a study of PD-1 blockade in classical Hodgkin lymphoma. Time point denoted: newly diagnosed, previously untreated cHL patient sample. Sequencing used immunoSEQ multiplex PCR; TCRdb keeps in-frame clones, though not all of them. Of about 21,000 clones listed, approximately 94% are singletons. Specimen: peripheral blood mononuclear cells (PBMCs). The receptors originated from a human donor with classical Hodgkin lymphoma.

V is TRBV18 and J is TRBJ1-1; D is unresolved. Germline V gene data show CDR1 as KGHSH and CDR2 as LQKENI. V was clipped by 4 bases and J by 1 base, with 4 bases between them. The CDR3 runs 12 residues. Here the CDR3 DNA reads TGTGCCAGCTCACAGGCGAACACTGAAGCTTTCTTT. This encodes CASSQANTEAFF.

V is TRBV7-8 and J is TRBJ2-1, with TRBD2 matching over 10 bases. The CDR3 runs 14 residues. V lost 5 bases to trimming and J lost 8 bases; unmatched junction nucleotides: 6. Germline values: CDR1 SGHVS, CDR2 FQNEAQ. The CDR3 sequence is CASSPTSGYHEQFF. CDR3 sequence (DNA): TGTGCCAGCAGCCCGACTAGCGGGTATCATGAGCAGTTCTTC.

The chain employs TRBV7-7 and TRBJ1-4; D possibly corresponds to TRBD1 (5 bases). The length of the CDR3 is 16 residues. Germline V gene data show CDR1 as SSHAT and CDR2 as FNYEAQ (reference sequence). V shed 1 base and J shed 4 bases, with 13 bases lying between them. As DNA, the CDR3 is TGTGCCAGCAGCTTAGGAGTTGGGGGTGTTAATGAAAAACTGTTTTTT. Residues: CASSLGVGGVNEKLFF.

The CDR3 DNA sequence: TGTGCCAGCTTTCAGGGACGGGGTAACACCATATATTTT. This sequence encodes CASFQGRGNTIYF. The rearrangement uses TRBV6-5 and TRBJ1-3; the D gene is possibly TRBD1 (5 bases). Germline CDR1 is MNHEY and CDR2 is SVGAGI. Trimming took 8 bases from V and 7 from J, leaving 15 bases between them. This CDR3 has 13 amino acids.

This chain connects TRBV10-3 to TRBJ2-1; 13 bases map to TRBD2. With 3 bases clipped from V and 8 bases from J, the junction kept 4 bases outside the gene matches. Germline lookup yields CDR1 ENHRY and CDR2 SYGVKD. This CDR3 spans 15 amino acids. Written as DNA, the CDR3 is TGTGCCATCAGTGAAGGACTAGCGGGGGTAGATGAGCAGTTCTTC. Translating it yields CAISEGLAGVDEQFF.

The chain uses TRBV25-1 and TRBJ2-6, with TRBD1 identical over 7 bases. The junction had 9 bases not matched to a gene; V was cut back by 4 bases and J by 0 bases. Germline CDR1 MGHDK, CDR2 SYGVNS. The CDR3 extends over 18 amino acids. The CDR3 sequence is CASSGPDRESSGANVLTF. Written as DNA, the CDR3 is TGTGCCAGCAGTGGCCCCGACAGGGAAAGCTCTGGGGCCAACGTCCTGACTTTC.

This sequence joins TRBV27 and TRBJ2-2; 7 nucleotides match TRBD2. The CDR3 totals 14 residues. J lost 7 bases, V lost 3 bases, and 5 bases had no gene match. Germline CDR1 and CDR2: MNHEY and SMNVEV (reference sequence). This chain's CDR3 is CASSFGGSHGELFF. The DNA for the CDR3 is TGTGCCAGCAGTTTCGGGGGGAGTCACGGGGAGCTGTTTTTT.

This clone was counted once. The chain uses TRBV28 and TRBJ2-3, with 10 bases fitting TRBD2. CDR3 length equals 15 residues. V shed 5 bases and J 4 bases; nucleotides not matched to a gene: 6. Germline V gives CDR1 MDHEN, CDR2 SYDVKM. In DNA form, the CDR3 reads TGTGCCAGCAGTCCCCTGAGCGGGGGGGCAGATACGCAGTATTTT. Translation: CASSPLSGGADTQYF.

The chain recombines TRBV27 with TRBJ1-3; D possibly corresponds to TRBD1 (5 bases). V shed 7 bases and J shed 0 bases, with 13 bases lying between them. The CDR3 has 15 amino acids. Germline V gene data show CDR1 as MNHEY and CDR2 as SMNVEV (reference sequence). CDR3 nucleotides: TGTGCCAGCACCTCCACGACAGTCTCTGGAAACACCATATATTTT. Translated: CASTSTTVSGNTIYF.

The chain combines TRBV6-5 with TRBJ2-4; D is ambiguous. The CDR3 has 11 residues. V dropped 5 bases and J dropped 4 bases, with 3 bases sitting between them. Germline V gene sequence: CDR1 MNHEY, CDR2 SVGAGI. DNA for the CDR3: TGTGCCAGCAGTGAGAAAAACATTCAGTACTTC. As protein: CASSEKNIQYF.

V and J are TRBV19 and TRBJ1-2; 8 nucleotides align to TRBD1. Trimming at V came to 2 bases and at J to 5 bases, leaving 4 bases not matched to a gene. Germline values: CDR1 LNHDA, CDR2 SQIVND (reference sequence). This CDR3 comprises 14 residues. The CDR3 loop is CASSIWTGRYGYTF. As DNA, the CDR3 is TGTGCCAGTAGTATATGGACAGGGAGGTATGGCTACACCTTC.

The CDR3 sequence: CASSQDMGAFEAFF. As DNA, the CDR3 is TGCGCCAGCAGCCAAGATATGGGGGCGTTTGAAGCTTTCTTT. This chain links TRBV4-1 with TRBJ1-1; perhaps TRBD1 as D (6 bases). CDR1 MGHRA and CDR2 YSYEKL come from the germline V gene. The CDR3 has 14 residues. V lost 0 bases and J 7 bases, leaving 12 bases between the germline ends.

The genes are TRBV19 and TRBJ1-1; 7 bases fit TRBD1. The CDR3 sequence is 13 residues long. With 10 bases clipped from V and 1 base from J, the junction kept 6 bases outside the gene matches. The germline CDR1 and CDR2 sequences are LNHDA and SQIVND (reference sequence). The DNA of the CDR3 is TGTGCCACCCCGGACAGGCAGAACACTGAAGCTTTCTTT. Amino acids: CATPDRQNTEAFF.

V usage is TRBV5-6 and J usage is TRBJ1-6; D is undetermined. The CDR3 is 17 amino acids. Deletions cut 5 bases from V and 10 bases from J, with 25 bases between. From germline, CDR1 is SGHDT and CDR2 YYEEEE. The CDR3: CASSPSRTGAGRSPLHF. The CDR3 nucleotides read TGTGCCAGCAGTCCCTCTAGGACGGGCGCCGGGAGATCACCCCTCCACTTT.

Written as DNA, the CDR3 is TGTGCCAGCAGTCTACAGGGGTCTACCTATGGCTACACCTTC. Amino acids: CASSLQGSTYGYTF. The chain carries TRBV6-5 and TRBJ1-2; TRBD1 matches at 7 bases. Trimming cost V 5 bases and J 4 bases; bases outside gene matches: 7. Germline CDR1 and CDR2: MNHEY and SVGAGI. This CDR3 is 14 amino acids long.

V usage is TRBV27 and J usage is TRBJ2-1, with TRBD1 matching over 7 bases. The CDR3 contains 17 residues. The germline gives CDR1 MNHEY, CDR2 SMNVEV (reference sequence). V shed 7 bases and J 5 bases; nucleotides not matched to a gene: 17. Here the CDR3 reads CASTRLNRDSLNNEQFF. The CDR3 coding sequence is TGTGCCAGCACTCGATTGAACCGGGACAGCCTAAACAATGAGCAGTTCTTC.

The rearrangement joins TRBV7-2 to TRBJ1-6, with no clear D. The CDR3 extends over 17 amino acids. The V gene's germline CDR1 is SGHTA and CDR2 FQGNSA. The V end was cut by 0 bases, the J end by 12 bases, with 21 bases between. The CDR3 DNA is TGTGCCAGCAGCTTAGCGCTTCTTAGTGGAGATGGTGGACCCCTCCACTTT. Translation: CASSLALLSGDGGPLHF.

The CDR3 nucleotides are TGTGCTAGTGGTTTGGCGGGACAAGACGAGCAGTACTTC. This translates into CASGLAGQDEQYF. The V and J genes are TRBV12-5 and TRBJ2-7; D might be TRBD1 (6 bases). CDR1 and CDR2 from the germline V gene are LGHNT and FRNRAP. Trimming left V 1 base short and J 5 bases short, with 9 bases between. This CDR3 spans 13 amino acids.

The chain combines TRBV29-1 with TRBJ2-7, with D possibly TRBD2 on 7 matching bases. The DNA matches TRBJ2-5 better at its end, which makes the J call doubtful. The CDR3 totals 13 residues. Germline V gene sequence: CDR1 SQVTM, CDR2 ANQGSEA. The CDR3 region is CSAPGGIGETQYF. The CDR3 region has the DNA TGCAGCGCCCCGGGGGGCATTGGCGAGACCCAGTACTTC.

The rearrangement joins TRBV27 to TRBJ1-5; D uncertain. CDR3 length equals 13 residues. V dropped 3 bases and J dropped 2 bases, with 5 bases sitting between them. Germline lookup yields CDR1 MNHEY and CDR2 SMNVEV (reference sequence). CDR3: CASSFRGNQPQHF. The CDR3 DNA is TGTGCCAGCAGTTTTCGCGGCAATCAGCCCCAGCATTTT.

The chain carries TRBV6-1 and TRBJ1-5, with 7 bases lining up with TRBD1. The CDR3 has 15 amino acids. Germline values: CDR1 MNHNS, CDR2 SASEGT. V shed 3 bases and J 6 bases; nucleotides not matched to a gene: 8. The CDR3, as DNA: TGTGCCAGCAGTGACGCAACAGGGGTGCCTCAGCCCCAGCATTTT. Protein: CASSDATGVPQPQHF.

V and J are TRBV2 and TRBJ1-2; unclear D gene. CDR3 size: 14 residues. V was cut by 0 bases and J by 3 bases, with 8 bases left in between. Germline V gives CDR1 SNHLY, CDR2 FYNNEI. The CDR3 region is CASSEASPDYGYTF. CDR3 in DNA: TGTGCCAGCAGTGAAGCGTCTCCAGACTATGGCTACACCTTC.

V usage is TRBV2 and J usage is TRBJ1-6; maybe TRBD1 (5 bases). Germline V lookup: CDR1 SNHLY, CDR2 FYNNEI. Trimming took off 3 bases at V and 0 bases at J, with 9 bases between the two ends. The CDR3 is 16 residues long. CDR3 sequence reads: CASSDAGSSYNSPLHF. For the CDR3, the DNA is TGTGCCAGCAGTGATGCAGGGAGCTCCTATAATTCACCCCTCCACTTT.

The CDR3 loop is CASKGGSRGNAPQHF. As DNA, the CDR3 is TGTGCCAGCAAGGGGGGGAGCAGGGGAAATGCGCCCCAGCATTTT. The rearrangement joins TRBV2 to TRBJ1-5; D perhaps matches TRBD1 (6 bases). This CDR3 comprises 15 residues. Germline V lookup: CDR1 SNHLY, CDR2 FYNNEI. The V end lost 7 bases, the J end lost 9 bases, and 22 bases lay between the germline ends.

The chain joins TRBV11-2 to TRBJ2-1, with TRBD2 matching over 7 bases. The CDR3 is 18 residues long. J gave up 0 bases and V 1 base, and 9 bases lay outside the gene matches. From germline, CDR1 is SGHAT and CDR2 FQNNGV. CDR3 DNA sequence: TGTGCCAGCAGCTTAGCCCGGGACTACAGGAGCTCCTACAATGAGCAGTTCTTC. Translating gives CASSLARDYRSSYNEQFF.

The rearrangement links TRBV9 to TRBJ1-2; D is uncertain. V lost 0 bases and J lost 8, with 11 bases in between. The CDR3 is made up of 13 amino acids. The germline V gene encodes CDR1 SGDLS and CDR2 YYNGEE. CDR3 sequence reads: CASSVDVQSGYTF. In DNA, the CDR3 is TGTGCCAGCAGCGTAGACGTACAGAGCGGCTACACCTTC.

The chain employs TRBV6-6 and TRBJ2-3; possibly TRBD2 for D (6 bases). The ends were cut back, 7 bases at V and 4 bases at J, with 18 bases in the middle. The CDR3 contains 15 residues. Germline lookup yields CDR1 MNHNY and CDR2 SVGAGI (reference sequence). The CDR3, as DNA: TGTGCCAGCAACCGCCGGGACTTAGTCTCAGATACGCAGTATTTT. Translation: CASNRRDLVSDTQYF.

The chain uses TRBV6-5 and TRBJ1-2, with 7 bases fitting TRBD1. This CDR3 comprises 12 residues. V lost 6 bases and J lost 4; bases outside the gene matches: 2. CDR1 is MNHEY and CDR2 is SVGAGI in the germline V gene. This chain's CDR3 is CASSGTVYGYTF. The CDR3, as DNA: TGTGCCAGCAGCGGGACAGTCTATGGCTACACCTTC.

This clone was counted a single time. The J gene is TRBJ2-7, the V gene TRBV29-1, with a weak D call TRBD2 (5 bases). Trimming cost V 6 bases and J 2 bases, with 17 bases left between them. The CDR3 runs 14 residues. CDR1 and CDR2 (germline): SQVTM, ANQGSEA. CDR3 amino acids: CSVMGGSMPYEQYF. In DNA, the CDR3 is TGCAGCGTGATGGGCGGGTCTATGCCCTACGAGCAGTACTTC.